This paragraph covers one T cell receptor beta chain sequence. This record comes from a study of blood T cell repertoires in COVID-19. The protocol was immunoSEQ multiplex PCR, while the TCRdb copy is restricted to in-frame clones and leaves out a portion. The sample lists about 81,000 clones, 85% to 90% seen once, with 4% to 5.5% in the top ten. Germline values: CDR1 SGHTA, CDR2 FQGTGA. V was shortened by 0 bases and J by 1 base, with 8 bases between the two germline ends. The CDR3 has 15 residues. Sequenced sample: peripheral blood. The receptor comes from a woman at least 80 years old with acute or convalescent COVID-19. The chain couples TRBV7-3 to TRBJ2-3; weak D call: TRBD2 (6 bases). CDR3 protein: CASSLTPGGTDTQYF. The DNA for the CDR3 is TGTGCCAGCAGCTTAACTCCGGGGGGCACAGATACGCAGTATTTT.